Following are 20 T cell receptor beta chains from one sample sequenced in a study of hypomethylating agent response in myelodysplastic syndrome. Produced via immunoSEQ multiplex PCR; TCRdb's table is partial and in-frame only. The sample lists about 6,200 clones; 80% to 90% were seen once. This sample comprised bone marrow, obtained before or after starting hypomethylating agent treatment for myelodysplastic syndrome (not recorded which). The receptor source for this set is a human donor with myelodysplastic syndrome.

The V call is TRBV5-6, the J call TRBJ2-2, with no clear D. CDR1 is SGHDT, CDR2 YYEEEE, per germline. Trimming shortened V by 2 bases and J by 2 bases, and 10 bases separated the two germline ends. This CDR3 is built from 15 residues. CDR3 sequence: CASSFLNSNTGELFF. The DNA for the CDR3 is TGTGCCAGCAGCTTTCTCAACAGCAACACCGGGGAGCTGTTTTTT.

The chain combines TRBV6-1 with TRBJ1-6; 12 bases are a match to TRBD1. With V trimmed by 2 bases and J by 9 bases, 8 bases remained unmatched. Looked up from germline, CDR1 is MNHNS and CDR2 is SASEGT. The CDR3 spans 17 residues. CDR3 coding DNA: TGTGCCAGCAGTGAAAACGGTTCGGGACAGGGGGCTTCACCCCTCCACTTT. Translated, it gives CASSENGSGQGASPLHF.

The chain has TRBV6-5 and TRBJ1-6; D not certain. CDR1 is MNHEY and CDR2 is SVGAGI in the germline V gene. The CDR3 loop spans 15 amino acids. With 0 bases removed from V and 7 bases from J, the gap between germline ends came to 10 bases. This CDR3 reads CASSYSSGANSPLHF. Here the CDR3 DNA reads TGTGCCAGCAGTTACTCATCAGGAGCCAATTCACCCCTCCACTTT.

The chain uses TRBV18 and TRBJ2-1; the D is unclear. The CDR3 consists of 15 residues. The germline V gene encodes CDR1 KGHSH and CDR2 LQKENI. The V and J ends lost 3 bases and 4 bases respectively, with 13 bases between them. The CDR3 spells CASSPSNGPYNEQFF. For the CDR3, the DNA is TGTGCCAGCTCACCGTCGAACGGGCCTTACAATGAGCAGTTCTTC.

CDR3: CASSPGQGAYNEQFF. CDR3 coding DNA: TGCGCCAGCAGCCCTGGTCAGGGGGCCTACAATGAGCAGTTCTTC. The J gene is TRBJ2-1, the V gene TRBV5-1, with 7 bases fitting TRBD1. The V gene's germline CDR1 is SGHRS and CDR2 YFSETQ. The trim removed 4 bases at V and 2 bases at J, leaving 6 bases unmatched. The CDR3 contains 15 residues.

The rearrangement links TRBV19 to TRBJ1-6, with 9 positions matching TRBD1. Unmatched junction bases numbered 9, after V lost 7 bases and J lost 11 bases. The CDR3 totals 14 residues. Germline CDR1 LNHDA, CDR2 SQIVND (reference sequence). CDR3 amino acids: CASTSQGAEAPLHF. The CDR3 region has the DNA TGTGCCAGTACCTCACAGGGGGCGGAGGCACCCCTCCACTTT.

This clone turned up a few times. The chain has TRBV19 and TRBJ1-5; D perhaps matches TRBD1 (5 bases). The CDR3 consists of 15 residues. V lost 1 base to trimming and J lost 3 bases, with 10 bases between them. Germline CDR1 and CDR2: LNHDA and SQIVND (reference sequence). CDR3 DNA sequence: TGTGCCAGTAGTATAGCACAGGCTAACAATCAGCCCCAGCATTTT. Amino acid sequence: CASSIAQANNQPQHF.

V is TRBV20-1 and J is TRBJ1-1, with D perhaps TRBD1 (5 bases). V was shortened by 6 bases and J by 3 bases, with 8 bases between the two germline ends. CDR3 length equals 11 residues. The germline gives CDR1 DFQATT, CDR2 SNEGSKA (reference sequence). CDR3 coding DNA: TGCAGTGCCTTGGGGGACACTGAAGCTTTCTTT. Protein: CSALGDTEAFF.

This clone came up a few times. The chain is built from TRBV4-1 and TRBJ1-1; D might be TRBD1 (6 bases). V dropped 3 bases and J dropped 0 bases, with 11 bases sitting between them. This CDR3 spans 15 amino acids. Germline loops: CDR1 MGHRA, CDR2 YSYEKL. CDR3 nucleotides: TGCGCCAGCAGCCACGCGGGACATATGAACACTGAAGCTTTCTTT. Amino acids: CASSHAGHMNTEAFF.

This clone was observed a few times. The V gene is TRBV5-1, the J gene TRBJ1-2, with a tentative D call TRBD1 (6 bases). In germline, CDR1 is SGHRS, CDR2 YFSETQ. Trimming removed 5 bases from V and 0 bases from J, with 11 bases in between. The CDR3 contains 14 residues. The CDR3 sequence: CASSPSGANYGYTF. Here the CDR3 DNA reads TGCGCCAGCAGTCCGTCAGGGGCTAACTATGGCTACACCTTC.

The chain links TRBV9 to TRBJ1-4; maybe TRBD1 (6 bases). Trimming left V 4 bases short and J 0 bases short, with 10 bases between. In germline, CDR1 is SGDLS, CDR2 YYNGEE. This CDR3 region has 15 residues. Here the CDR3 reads CASSLQGSTNEKLFF. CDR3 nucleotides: TGTGCCAGCAGCCTTCAGGGGTCAACTAATGAAAAACTGTTTTTT.

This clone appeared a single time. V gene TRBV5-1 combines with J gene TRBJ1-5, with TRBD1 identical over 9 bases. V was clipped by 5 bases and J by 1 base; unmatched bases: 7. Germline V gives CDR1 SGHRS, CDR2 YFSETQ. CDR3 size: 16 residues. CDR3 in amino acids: CASRWDRATSNQPQHF. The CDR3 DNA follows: TGCGCCAGCAGGTGGGACAGGGCCACAAGCAATCAGCCCCAGCATTTT.

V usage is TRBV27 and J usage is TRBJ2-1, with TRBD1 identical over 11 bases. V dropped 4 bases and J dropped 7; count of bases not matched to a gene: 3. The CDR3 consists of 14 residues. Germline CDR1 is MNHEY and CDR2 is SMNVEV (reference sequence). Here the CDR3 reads CASSSRDRGNEQFF. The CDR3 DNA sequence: TGTGCCAGCAGTTCCAGGGACAGGGGGAATGAGCAGTTCTTC.

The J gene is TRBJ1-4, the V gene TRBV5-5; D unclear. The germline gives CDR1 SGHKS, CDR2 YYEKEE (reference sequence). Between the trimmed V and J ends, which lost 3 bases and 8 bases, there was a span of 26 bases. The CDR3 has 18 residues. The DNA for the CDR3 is TGTGCCAGCAGCTCCCTGATCCATGCGGGGAGTCGAAGAGAAAAACTGTTTTTT. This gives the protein CASSSLIHAGSRREKLFF.

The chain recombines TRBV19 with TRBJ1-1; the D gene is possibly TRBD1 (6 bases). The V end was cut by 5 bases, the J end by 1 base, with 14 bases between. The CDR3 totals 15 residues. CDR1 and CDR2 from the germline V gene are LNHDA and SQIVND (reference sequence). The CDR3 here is CASSPQDRPNTEAFF. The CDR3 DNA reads TGTGCCAGTAGTCCCCAGGACAGACCGAACACTGAAGCTTTCTTT.

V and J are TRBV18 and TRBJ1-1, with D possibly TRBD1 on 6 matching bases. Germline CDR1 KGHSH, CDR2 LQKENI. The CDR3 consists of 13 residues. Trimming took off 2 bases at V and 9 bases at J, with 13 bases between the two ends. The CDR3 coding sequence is TGTGCCAGCTCACCAGTGGACAGTCAGCAAGCTTTCTTT. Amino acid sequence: CASSPVDSQQAFF.

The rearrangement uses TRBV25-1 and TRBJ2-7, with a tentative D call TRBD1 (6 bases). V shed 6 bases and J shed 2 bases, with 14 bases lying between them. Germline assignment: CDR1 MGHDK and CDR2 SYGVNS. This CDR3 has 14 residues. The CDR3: CASRFGEGAYEQYF. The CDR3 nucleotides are TGTGCCAGCAGATTCGGCGAGGGGGCCTACGAGCAGTACTTC.

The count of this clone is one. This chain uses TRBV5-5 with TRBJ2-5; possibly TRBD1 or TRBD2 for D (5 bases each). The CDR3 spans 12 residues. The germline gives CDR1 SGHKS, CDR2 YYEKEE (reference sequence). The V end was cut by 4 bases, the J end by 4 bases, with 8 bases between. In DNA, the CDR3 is TGTGCCAGCAGCCCTGGGGGAGAGACCCAGTACTTC. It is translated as CASSPGGETQYF.

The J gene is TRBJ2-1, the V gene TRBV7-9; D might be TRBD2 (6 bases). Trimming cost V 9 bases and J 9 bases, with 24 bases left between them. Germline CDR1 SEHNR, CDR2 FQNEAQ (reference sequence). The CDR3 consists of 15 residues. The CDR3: CARFPGGAPVAEQFF. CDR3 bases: TGTGCCAGGTTTCCCGGCGGGGCCCCCGTCGCTGAGCAGTTCTTC.

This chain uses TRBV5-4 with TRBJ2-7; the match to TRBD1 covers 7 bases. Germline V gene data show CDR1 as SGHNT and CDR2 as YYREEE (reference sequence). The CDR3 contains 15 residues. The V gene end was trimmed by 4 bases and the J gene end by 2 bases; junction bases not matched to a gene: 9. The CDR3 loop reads CASSPRQGVTYEQYF. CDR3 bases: TGTGCCAGCAGCCCCCGGCAGGGGGTAACCTACGAGCAGTACTTC.